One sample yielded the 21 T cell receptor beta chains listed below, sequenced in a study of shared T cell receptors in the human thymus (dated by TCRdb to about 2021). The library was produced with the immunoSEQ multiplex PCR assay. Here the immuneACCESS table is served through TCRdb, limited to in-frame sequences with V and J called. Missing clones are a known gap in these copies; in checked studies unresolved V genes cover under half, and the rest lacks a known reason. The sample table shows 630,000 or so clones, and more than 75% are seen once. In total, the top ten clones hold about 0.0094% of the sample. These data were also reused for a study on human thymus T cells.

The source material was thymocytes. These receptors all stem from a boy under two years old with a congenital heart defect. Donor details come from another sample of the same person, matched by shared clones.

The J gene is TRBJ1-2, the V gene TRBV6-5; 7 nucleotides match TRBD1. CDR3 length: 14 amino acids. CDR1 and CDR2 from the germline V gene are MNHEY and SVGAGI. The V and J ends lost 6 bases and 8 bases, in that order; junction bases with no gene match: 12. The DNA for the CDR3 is TGTGCCAGCAGAAAACCAGGACAGGCGGGAGGCTACACCTTC. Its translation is CASRKPGQAGGYTF.

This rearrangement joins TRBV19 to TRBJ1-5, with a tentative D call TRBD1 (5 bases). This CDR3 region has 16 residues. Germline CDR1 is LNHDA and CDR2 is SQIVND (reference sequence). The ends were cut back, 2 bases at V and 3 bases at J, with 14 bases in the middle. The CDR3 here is CASSIQRRGVNQPQHF. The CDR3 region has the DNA TGTGCCAGTAGTATACAGCGCCGGGGGGTCAATCAGCCCCAGCATTTT.

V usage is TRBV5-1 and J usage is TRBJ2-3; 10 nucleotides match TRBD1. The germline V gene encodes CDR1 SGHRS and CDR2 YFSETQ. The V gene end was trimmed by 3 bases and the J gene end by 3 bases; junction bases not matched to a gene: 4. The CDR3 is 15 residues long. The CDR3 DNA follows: TGCGCCAGCAGCTCGGCGGGACAGGGGACAGATACGCAGTATTTT. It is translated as CASSSAGQGTDTQYF.

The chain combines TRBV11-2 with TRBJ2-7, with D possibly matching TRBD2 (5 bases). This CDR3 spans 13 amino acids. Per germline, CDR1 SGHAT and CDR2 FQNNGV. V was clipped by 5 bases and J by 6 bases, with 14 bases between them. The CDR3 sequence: CASSVRASGEQYF. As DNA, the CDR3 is TGTGCCAGCAGCGTCCGGGCCAGCGGCGAGCAGTACTTC.

This CDR3 reads CASSYFHLAGDNEQFF. The CDR3 DNA reads TGTGCCAGCAGTTACTTTCACCTAGCGGGAGACAATGAGCAGTTCTTC. V usage is TRBV6-5 and J usage is TRBJ2-1; 10 bases map to TRBD2. Germline V gives CDR1 MNHEY, CDR2 SVGAGI. The CDR3 length is 16 residues. V lost 1 base and J lost 5; bases outside the gene matches: 5.

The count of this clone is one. The CDR3 region has the DNA TGTGCCAGCAGTTGGGACAGGGGTTTTAAATCTGAAGCTTTCTTT. It encodes CASSWDRGFKSEAFF. The chain is built from TRBV6-1 and TRBJ1-1; 10 bases fit TRBD1. This CDR3 has 15 amino acids. V lost 5 bases, J lost 6 bases, and 9 bases stayed unmatched. Germline CDR1 reads MNHNS; CDR2 reads SASEGT.

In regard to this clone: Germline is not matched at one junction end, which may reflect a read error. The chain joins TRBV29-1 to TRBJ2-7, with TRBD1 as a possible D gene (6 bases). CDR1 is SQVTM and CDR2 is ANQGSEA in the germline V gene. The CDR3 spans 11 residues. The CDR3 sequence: CSVDFPWTVLF. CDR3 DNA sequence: TGCAGCGTTGATTTCCCCTGGACAGTCCTCTTC.

The CDR3 DNA reads as TGTGCCAGCAGTTTGGACAGGAGAATTTATGGCTACACCTTC. Its protein is CASSLDRRIYGYTF. The V call is TRBV27, the J call TRBJ1-2; the match to TRBD1 covers 7 bases. V was pared by 3 bases and J by 5 bases, with 6 bases of the junction left unmatched. Per the germline V gene, CDR1 is MNHEY and CDR2 is SMNVEV (reference sequence). The CDR3 is made up of 14 amino acids.

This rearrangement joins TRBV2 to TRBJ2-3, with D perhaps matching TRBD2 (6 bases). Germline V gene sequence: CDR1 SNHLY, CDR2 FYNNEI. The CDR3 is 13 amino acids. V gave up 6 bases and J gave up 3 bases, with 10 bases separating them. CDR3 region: CASRGSGTDTQYF. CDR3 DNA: TGTGCCAGCAGGGGTAGCGGTACAGATACGCAGTATTTT.

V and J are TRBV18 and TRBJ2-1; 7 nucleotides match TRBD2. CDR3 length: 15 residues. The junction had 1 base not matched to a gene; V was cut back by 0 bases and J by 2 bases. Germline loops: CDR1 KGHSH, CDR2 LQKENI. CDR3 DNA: TGTGCCAGCTCACCACCGGGGGGGACCTACAATGAGCAGTTCTTC. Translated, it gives CASSPPGGTYNEQFF.

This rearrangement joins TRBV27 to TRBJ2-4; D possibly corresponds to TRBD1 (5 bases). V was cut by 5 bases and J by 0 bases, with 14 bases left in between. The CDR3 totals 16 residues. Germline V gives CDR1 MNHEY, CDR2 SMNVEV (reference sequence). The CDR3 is CASSPQGKLAKNIQYF. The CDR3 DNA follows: TGTGCCAGCAGTCCGCAGGGAAAACTAGCCAAAAACATTCAGTACTTC.

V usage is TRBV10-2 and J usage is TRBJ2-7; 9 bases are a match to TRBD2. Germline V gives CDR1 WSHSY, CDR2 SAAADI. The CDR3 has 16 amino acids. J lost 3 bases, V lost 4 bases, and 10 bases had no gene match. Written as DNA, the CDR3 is TGCGCCAGCAGTGGGAGGGCTAGCGGGGCCCTCTACGAGCAGTACTTC. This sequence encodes CASSGRASGALYEQYF.

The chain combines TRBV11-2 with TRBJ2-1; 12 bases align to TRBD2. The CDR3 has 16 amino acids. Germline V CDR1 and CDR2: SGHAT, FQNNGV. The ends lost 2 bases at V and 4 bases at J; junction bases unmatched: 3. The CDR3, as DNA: TGTGCCAGCAGCTTACTAGCGGGGGGGATATACAATGAGCAGTTCTTC. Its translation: CASSLLAGGIYNEQFF.

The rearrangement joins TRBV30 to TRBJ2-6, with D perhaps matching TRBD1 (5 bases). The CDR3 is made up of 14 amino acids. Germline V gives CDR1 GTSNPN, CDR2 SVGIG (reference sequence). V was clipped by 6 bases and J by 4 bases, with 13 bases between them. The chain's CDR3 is CACKGVTGANVLTF. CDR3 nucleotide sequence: TGTGCCTGCAAAGGGGTCACAGGGGCCAACGTCCTGACTTTC. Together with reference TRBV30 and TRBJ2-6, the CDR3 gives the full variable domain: SQTIHQWPATLVQPVGSPLSLECTVEGTSNPNLYWYRQAAGRGLQLLFYSVGIGQISSEVPQNLSASRPQDRQFILSSKKLLLSDSGFYLCACKGVTGANVLTFGAGSRLTVL.

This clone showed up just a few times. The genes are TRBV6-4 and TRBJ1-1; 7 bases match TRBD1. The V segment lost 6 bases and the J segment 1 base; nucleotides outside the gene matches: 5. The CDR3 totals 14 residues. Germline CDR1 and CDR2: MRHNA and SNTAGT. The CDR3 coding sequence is TGTGCCAGCAGGAAGGACAGGTCGAACACTGAAGCTTTCTTT. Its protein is CASRKDRSNTEAFF.

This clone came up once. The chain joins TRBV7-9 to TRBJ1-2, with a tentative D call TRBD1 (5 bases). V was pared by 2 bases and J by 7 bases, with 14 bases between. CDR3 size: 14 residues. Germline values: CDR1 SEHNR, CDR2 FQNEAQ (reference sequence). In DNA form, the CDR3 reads TGTGCCAGCAGCTTACCACAGGCTTGGGGTGGCTACACCTTC. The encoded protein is CASSLPQAWGGYTF.

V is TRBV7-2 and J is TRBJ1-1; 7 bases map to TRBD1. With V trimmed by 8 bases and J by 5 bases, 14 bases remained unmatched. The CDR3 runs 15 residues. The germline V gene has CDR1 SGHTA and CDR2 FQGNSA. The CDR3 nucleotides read TGTGCCAGCGTCCTTACAGGGGCAAGGACAACTGAAGCTTTCTTT. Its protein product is CASVLTGARTTEAFF.

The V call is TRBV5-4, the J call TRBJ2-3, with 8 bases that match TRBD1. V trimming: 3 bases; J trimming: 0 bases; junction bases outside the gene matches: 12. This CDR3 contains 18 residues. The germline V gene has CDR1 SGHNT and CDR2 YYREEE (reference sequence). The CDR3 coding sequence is TGTGCCAGCAGCTCTACACTGACAGGGGCCTCTAGCACAGATACGCAGTATTTT. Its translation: CASSSTLTGASSTDTQYF. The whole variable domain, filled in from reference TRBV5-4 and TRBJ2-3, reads ETGVTQSPTHLIKTRGQQVTLRCSSQSGHNTVSWYQQALGQGPQFIFQYYREEENGRGNFPPRFSGLQFPNYSSELNVNALELDDSALYLCASSSTLTGASSTDTQYFGPGTRLTVL.

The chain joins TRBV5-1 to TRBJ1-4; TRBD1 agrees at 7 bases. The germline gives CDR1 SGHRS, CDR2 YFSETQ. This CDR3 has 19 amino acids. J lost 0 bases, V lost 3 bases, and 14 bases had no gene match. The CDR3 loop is CASSSGTAPGHATNEKLFF. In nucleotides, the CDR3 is TGCGCCAGCAGCTCCGGGACAGCTCCTGGGCATGCAACTAATGAAAAACTGTTTTTT. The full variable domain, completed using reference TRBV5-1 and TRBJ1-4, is KAGVTQTPRYLIKTRGQQVTLSCSPISGHRSVSWYQQTPGQGLQFLFEYFSETQRNKGNFPGRFSGRQFSNSRSEMNVSTLELGDSALYLCASSSGTAPGHATNEKLFFGSGTQLSVL.

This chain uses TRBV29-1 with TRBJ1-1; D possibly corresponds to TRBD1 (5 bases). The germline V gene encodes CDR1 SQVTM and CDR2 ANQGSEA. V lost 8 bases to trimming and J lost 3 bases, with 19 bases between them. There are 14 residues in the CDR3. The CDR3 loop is CSSGWTPGDTEAFF. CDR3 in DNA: TGCAGCTCGGGTTGGACCCCGGGGGACACTGAAGCTTTCTTT.

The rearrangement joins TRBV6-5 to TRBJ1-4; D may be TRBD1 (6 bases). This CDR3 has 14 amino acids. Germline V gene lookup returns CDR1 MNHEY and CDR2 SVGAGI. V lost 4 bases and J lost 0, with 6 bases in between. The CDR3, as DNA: TGTGCCAGCAGTTCAGGGGCAACTAATGAAAAACTGTTTTTT. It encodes CASSSGATNEKLFF.